The text below deals with one TCR beta chain. This entry comes from a study of beta chain features in type 1 diabetes. CD45RO/CCR7/CD25/CD127/CD95/CD27 sorting isolated CD4+ naive, central memory, regulatory and stem cell-like memory cells. Purities in excess of 95% were seen in all sorted populations. The length of the CDR3 is 13 residues. V lost 5 bases and J 6 bases, leaving 11 bases between the germline ends. The germline V gene encodes CDR1 MNHEY and CDR2 SMNVEV (reference sequence). The whole isolated RNA underwent reverse transcription, so sequencing captured expressed TCRB transcripts. The table came from immunoSEQ multiplex PCR; TCRdb's copy has only in-frame clones and leaves some out. The profile covers some 150,000 clones, with under 60% appearing a single time and 0.4% to 0.5% taken by the ten largest.

Sequencing was carried out using Tregs from blood. The V gene is TRBV27, the J gene TRBJ1-5; D possibly corresponds to TRBD1 (5 bases). The receptor was derived from a man aged 18 to 29 in good health. The DNA of the CDR3 is TGTGCCAGCAGTATCAACAGGCGTCAGCCCCAGCATTTT. Translation gives CASSINRRQPQHF.